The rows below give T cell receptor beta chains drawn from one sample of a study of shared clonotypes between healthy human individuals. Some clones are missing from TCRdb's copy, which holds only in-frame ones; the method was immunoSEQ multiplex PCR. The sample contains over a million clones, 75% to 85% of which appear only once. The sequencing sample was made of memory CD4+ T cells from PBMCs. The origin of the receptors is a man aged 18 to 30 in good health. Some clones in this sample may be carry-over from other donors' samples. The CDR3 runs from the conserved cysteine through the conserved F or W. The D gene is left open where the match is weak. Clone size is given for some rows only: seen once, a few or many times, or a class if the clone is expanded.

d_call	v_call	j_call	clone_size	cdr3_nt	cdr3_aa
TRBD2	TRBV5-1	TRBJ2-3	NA	TGCGCCAGCAGCTTGGTGGCTAGCGGGATCGAAGTTGCGCAGTATTTT	CASSLVASGIEVAQYF
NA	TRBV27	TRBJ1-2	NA	TGTGCCAGCAGTACCCGGGCCCTGGCTGAAGGCTACACCTTC	CASSTRALAEGYTF
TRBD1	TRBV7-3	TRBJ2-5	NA	TGTGCCAGCAGCGTAAGACAGGGACCCCAAGAGACCCAGTACTTC	CASSVRQGPQETQYF
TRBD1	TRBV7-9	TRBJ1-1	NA	TGTGCCAGCAGCTGGCCCGGGACAGGGTGGACTGAAGCTTTCTTT	CASSWPGTGWTEAFF
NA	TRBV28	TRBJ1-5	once	TGTGCCAGCAGGGTCTACGGATTAAGCAATCAGCCCCAGCATTTT	CASRVYGLSNQPQHF
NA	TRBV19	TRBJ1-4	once	TGTGCCAGTAGTGCTGGGGGCGGGAAAAAACTGTTTTTT	CASSAGGGKKLFF
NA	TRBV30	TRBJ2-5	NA	TGTGCCGGTGGGGGCGCTCAAGAGACCCAGTACTTC	CAGGGAQETQYF
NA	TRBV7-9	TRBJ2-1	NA	TGTGCCAGCTATGCGATAATCTCCTACAATGAGCAGTTCTTC	CASYAIISYNEQFF
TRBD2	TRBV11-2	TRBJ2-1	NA	TGTGCCAGCAGCTTATTGGGATCCACTAGCGGGATTTACAATGAGCAGTTCTTC	CASSLLGSTSGIYNEQFF
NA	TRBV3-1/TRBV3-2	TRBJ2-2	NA	TGTGCCAGCAACCCGGAGCTGTTTTTT	CASNPELFF
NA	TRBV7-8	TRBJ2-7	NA	TGTGCCAGCAGCTTAGCGGGACTGGTAACCTACGAGCAGTACTTC	CASSLAGLVTYEQYF
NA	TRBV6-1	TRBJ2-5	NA	TGTGCCAGCAGTGACAGGGGACGGCAAGAGACCCAGTACTTC	CASSDRGRQETQYF
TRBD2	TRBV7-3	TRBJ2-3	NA	TGTGCCAGCAGCTTAACTCTAGCGGGCACAGATACGCAGTATTTT	CASSLTLAGTDTQYF
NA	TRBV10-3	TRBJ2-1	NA	TGTGCCATCAGTGTAGCGGCAAGCTCCTACAATGAGCAGTTCTTC	CAISVAASSYNEQFF
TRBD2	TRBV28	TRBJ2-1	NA	TGTGCCAGCGCCGGGACTAGAGAGTTCTTC	CASAGTREFF
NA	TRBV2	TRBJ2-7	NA	TGTGCCAGCAGTGATCGGGCAGGGGCCCACGAGCAGTACTTC	CASSDRAGAHEQYF
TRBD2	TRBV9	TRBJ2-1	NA	TGTGCCAGCAGCGTAGAGGCTAGCGGGATGTATGAGCAGTTCTTC	CASSVEASGMYEQFF
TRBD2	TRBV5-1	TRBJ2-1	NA	TGCGCCAGCAGCACGCTTAGCGGGTTTAACGGCAATGAGCAGTTCTTC	CASSTLSGFNGNEQFF
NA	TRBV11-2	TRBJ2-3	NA	TGTGCCAGCAGCTTAGCGGGACGTAGCACAGATACGCAGTATTTT	CASSLAGRSTDTQYF
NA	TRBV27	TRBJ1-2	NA	TGTGCCACGAGGGGGAGGGTGGGGGGCTACACCTTC	CATRGRVGGYTF
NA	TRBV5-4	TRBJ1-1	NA	TGTGCCAGCAGCTTGGACAGAGCGGGGGAAGCTTTCTTT	CASSLDRAGEAFF
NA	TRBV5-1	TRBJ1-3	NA	TGCGCCAGCAGCCGTGAACTGGAAACCACCATATATTTT	CASSRELETTIYF
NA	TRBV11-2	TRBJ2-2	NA	TGTGCCAGTCATAAGGGGAGGAACACCGGGGAGCTGTTTTTT	CASHKGRNTGELFF
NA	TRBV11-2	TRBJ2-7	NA	TGTGCCAGCAGCTCCCCCCACTTCGGGGGTTACGAGCAGTACTTC	CASSSPHFGGYEQYF
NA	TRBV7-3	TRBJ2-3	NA	TGTGCCAGCAGCTTATCGAAAAACACAGATACGCAGTATTTT	CASSLSKNTDTQYF
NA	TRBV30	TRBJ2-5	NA	TGTGCCTGGAACATCGGCAGCCAAGAGACCCAGTACTTC	CAWNIGSQETQYF
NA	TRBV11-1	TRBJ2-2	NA	TGTGCCAGCAGCCACCTAGGAGGGGCGGGACAGAAGAGCACCGGGGAGCTGTTTTTT	CASSHLGGAGQKSTGELFF
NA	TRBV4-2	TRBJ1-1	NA	TGTGCCAGCAGCCAAGACACAGCCAACACTGAAGCTTTCTTT	CASSQDTANTEAFF
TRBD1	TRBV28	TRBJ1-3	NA	TGTGCCAGCAGTCCCCTATTCGACAGGGGCTCTGGAAACACCATATATTTT	CASSPLFDRGSGNTIYF
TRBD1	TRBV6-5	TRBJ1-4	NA	TGTGCCAGCAGTTACTCGCAGGGGGCCGATGAAAAACTGTTTTTT	CASSYSQGADEKLFF
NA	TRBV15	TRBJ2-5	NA	TGTGCCACCAGCAGAGCAGGGCCCCTAGGACGGCCTAGGACCCAGTACTTC	CATSRAGPLGRPRTQYF
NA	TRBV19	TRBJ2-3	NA	TGTGCCAGTAGTAGCCCGGGTTCTACAGATACGCAGTATTTT	CASSSPGSTDTQYF
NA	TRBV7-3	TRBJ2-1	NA	TGTGCCAGCAGCCCTAGCGCAACAGGTGAGCAGTTCTTC	CASSPSATGEQFF